The 16 T cell receptor beta chains below were found in one sample sequenced in a study of blood T cell repertoires in COVID-19. Produced via immunoSEQ multiplex PCR; TCRdb's table is partial and in-frame only. This table holds a few hundred thousand clones, around 90% found once. The material sequenced was PBMCs or T cells enriched from blood (not recorded which). The origin of the receptors is a woman between 25 and 40 years old who had recovered from COVID-19.

This rearrangement joins TRBV2 to TRBJ1-5, with 9 positions matching TRBD1. This CDR3 is 15 amino acids long. Per the germline V gene, CDR1 is SNHLY and CDR2 is FYNNEI. V trimming: 7 bases; J trimming: 1 base; junction bases outside the gene matches: 5. CDR3 in DNA: TGTGCCAGCATGGGACAGGGCCAAAGCAATCAGCCCCAGCATTTT. It yields the protein CASMGQGQSNQPQHF.

The chain combines TRBV5-4 with TRBJ2-7, with 14 bases identical to TRBD2. CDR1 is SGHNT and CDR2 is YYREEE in the germline V gene (reference sequence). This CDR3 has 17 residues. The V and J ends lost 4 bases and 1 base, in that order; junction bases with no gene match: 7. The chain's CDR3 is CASSRPGLAGGSYEQYF. The CDR3 DNA follows: TGTGCCAGCAGCCGACCCGGACTAGCGGGGGGTTCCTACGAGCAGTACTTC.

The chain is built from TRBV5-4 and TRBJ1-2; TRBD1 is a possible D gene (6 bases). Trimming took off 3 bases at V and 4 bases at J, with 13 bases between the two ends. CDR1 and CDR2 (germline): SGHNT, YYREEE (reference sequence). The CDR3 is 14 amino acids. CDR3 region: CASSSNGQPYGYTF. The CDR3 nucleotides read TGTGCCAGCAGCTCTAATGGACAGCCCTATGGCTACACCTTC. The variable domain in full, completed from reference TRBV5-4 and TRBJ1-2, reads ETGVTQSPTHLIKTRGQQVTLRCSSQSGHNTVSWYQQALGQGPQFIFQYYREEENGRGNFPPRFSGLQFPNYSSELNVNALELDDSALYLCASSSNGQPYGYTFGSGTRLTVV.

A few counts support this clone. V usage is TRBV14 and J usage is TRBJ1-3; D uncertain. Between the trimmed V and J ends, which lost 4 bases and 0 bases, there was a span of 10 bases. From germline, CDR1 is SGHDN and CDR2 FVKESK. The CDR3 runs 15 residues. In nucleotides, the CDR3 is TGTGCCAGCAGCCGCTCCGGTTTCTCTGGAAACACCATATATTTT. Protein sequence: CASSRSGFSGNTIYF.

J is TRBJ1-1 and V is TRBV9, with TRBD1 as a possible D gene (5 bases). Germline assignment: CDR1 SGDLS and CDR2 YYNGEE. CDR3 length: 12 amino acids. The ends were cut back, 4 bases at V and 11 bases at J, with 15 bases in the middle. CDR3 amino acids: CASSPQGVRAFF. The CDR3 DNA reads TGTGCCAGCAGCCCCCAAGGGGTTCGCGCTTTCTTT.

The chain couples TRBV21-1 to TRBJ1-5; the table's D call, TRBD1, has no DNA check behind it. TRBV21-1 is annotated as a pseudogene. The CDR3 is 16 amino acids. The CDR3 is CASRGGGQGSNQPQHF. The CDR3, as DNA: TGTGCCAGCAGGGGCGGTGGACAGGGAAGCAATCAGCCCCAGCATTTT.

This clone was observed once. The chain is built from TRBV9 and TRBJ1-1; 10 bases align to TRBD1. The CDR3 covers 14 residues. Germline-derived CDR1 and CDR2 are SGDLS and YYNGEE. The trim removed 2 bases at V and 7 bases at J, leaving 5 bases unmatched. The CDR3 coding sequence is TGTGCCAGCAGCGTGGCCGGGACAGGGGATGAAGCTTTCTTT. It is translated as CASSVAGTGDEAFF.

V usage is TRBV9 and J usage is TRBJ2-2, with a tentative D call TRBD1 (5 bases). The CDR3 spans 16 residues. The germline V gene has CDR1 SGDLS and CDR2 YYNGEE. Trimming stripped 7 bases from V and 5 bases from J, with 21 bases between. Here the CDR3 DNA reads TGTGCCAGCGGCCCTCACCTGTCAGGGATAACCGGGGAGCTGTTTTTT. Its translation is CASGPHLSGITGELFF.

This clone was counted only a few times. The chain employs TRBV28 and TRBJ1-2; D not resolved. The V and J ends lost 9 bases and 6 bases respectively, with 26 bases between them. Per germline, CDR1 MDHEN and CDR2 SYDVKM. This CDR3 has 16 residues. CDR3 sequence (DNA): TGTGCCAGTGGCCCATTGGAGAATGCGGTTATGGATGGCTACACCTTC. Amino acids: CASGPLENAVMDGYTF.

This clone was found a few times. This rearrangement joins TRBV6-2 or TRBV6-3 to TRBJ1-3, with D unresolved. Germline lookup yields CDR1 MNHEY and CDR2 SVGEGT. This CDR3 has 14 residues. Deletions cut 6 bases from V and 2 bases from J, with 11 bases between. CDR3 DNA sequence: TGTGCCAGCAGCCGTGACTCGGCTGGAAACACCATATATTTT. Translation gives CASSRDSAGNTIYF.

This clone was seen only once. The V and J genes are TRBV30 and TRBJ1-1; perhaps TRBD1 as D (5 bases). The length of the CDR3 is 12 residues. Trimming cost V 2 bases and J 5 bases, with 9 bases left between them. The germline V gene encodes CDR1 GTSNPN and CDR2 SVGIG (reference sequence). The CDR3 sequence: CAWSPSGTEAFF. The DNA for the CDR3 is TGTGCCTGGAGTCCCTCAGGGACTGAAGCTTTCTTT.

V and J are TRBV10-1 and TRBJ2-1; 8 bases are a match to TRBD2. Per germline, CDR1 WNHNN and CDR2 SYGVQD (reference sequence). Losses at the gene ends were 6 bases for V and 7 bases for J; bases not matched to a gene: 14. CDR3 length equals 16 residues. The CDR3 coding sequence is TGCGCCAGCAGCTCTCCTCAGCGGGGGTCGACGAATGAGCAGTTCTTC. Amino acids: CASSSPQRGSTNEQFF.

On this clone itself: Other DNA sequences from this sample encode an identical CDR3 as well. V is TRBV19 and J is TRBJ1-2; D gene ambiguous. Trimming took 3 bases from V and 0 from J, leaving 8 bases between them. CDR3 size: 14 residues. The germline V gene encodes CDR1 LNHDA and CDR2 SQIVND (reference sequence). CDR3 in DNA: TGTGCCAGTAGTATCGCGGATACTAACTATGGCTACACCTTC. This encodes CASSIADTNYGYTF.

This clone was seen only once. This chain joins TRBV3-1 (or the pseudogene TRBV3-2) and TRBJ1-2, with 8 nucleotides matching TRBD1. The germline V gene has CDR1 LGHDT and CDR2 YNNKEL (reference sequence). CDR3 length: 14 residues. After removal of 4 bases from V and 6 bases from J, the junction contained 7 bases not matched to a gene. CDR3 DNA: TGTGCCAGCAGCCGGGGACAGGCCCTCGATGGCTACACCTTC. This sequence encodes CASSRGQALDGYTF.

The chain carries TRBV15 and TRBJ2-7; 7 nucleotides agree with TRBD1. This CDR3 has 15 residues. The germline gives CDR1 LNHNV, CDR2 YYDKDF (reference sequence). After removal of 1 base from V and 2 bases from J, the junction contained 5 bases not matched to a gene. The CDR3 bases are TGTGCCACCAGCAGAGGGGGGCAGGGGGCCTACGAGCAGTACTTC. Its protein is CATSRGGQGAYEQYF.

The chain carries TRBV2 and TRBJ2-7; 13 nucleotides agree with TRBD2. The trim removed 6 bases at V and 4 bases at J, leaving 3 bases unmatched. Germline assignment: CDR1 SNHLY and CDR2 FYNNEI. This CDR3 has 14 residues. The CDR3, as DNA: TGTGCCAGCAGCCCGGGACTAGCGGGGTACGAGCAGTACTTC. Its translation is CASSPGLAGYEQYF.